This TCR beta chain was profiled in a study of blood T cell repertoires in COVID-19. Germline V gene lookup returns CDR1 LNHDA and CDR2 SQIVND (reference sequence). The CDR3 has 11 amino acids. V lost 4 bases to trimming and J lost 7 bases, with 8 bases between them. TCRdb's copy holds only in-frame clones and misses some; the assay was immunoSEQ multiplex PCR. The repertoire holds 90,000 to 120,000 clones, with over 80% as singletons. This chain joins TRBV19 and TRBJ2-7; D is unclear. The TCR sequence derives from a man aged 50-59 years with acute or convalescent COVID-19. Specimen: peripheral blood. For the CDR3, the DNA is TGTGCCAGTAGTACCTTCGGGGAGCAGTACTTC. Amino acid sequence: CASSTFGEQYF.